The entry below describes one T cell receptor (beta chain). The antigen is not known. Time point here: 2015-2016 season, 7 days after influenza vaccination. Survey level resolution was used for TCRB sequencing. Generated by immunoSEQ multiplex PCR, the TCRdb table keeps only in-frame clones and is missing some. The data hold 10,000 or so clones, with approximately 87% observed a single time. This sample was included in a study of follicular helper T cells after annual influenza vaccination. Looking at the study overall: After each seasonal flu vaccination, blood came on days 0, 7 and 28. For some subjects, blood spans the 2013-2014, 2014-2015 and 2015-2016 annual vaccinations. The study, taken as a whole, reports: Undersampling of the much larger non-cTfh compartments could not be excluded for influenza clone enrichment.

Germline CDR1 reads SNHLY; CDR2 reads FYNNEI. The CDR3 loop spans 14 amino acids. The ends were cut back, 6 bases at V and 3 bases at J, with 15 bases in the middle. The chain couples TRBV2 to TRBJ2-7, with D possibly TRBD2 on 5 matching bases. Sequencing used CXCR5- memory CD4+ T cells sorted from blood, obtained 7 days after influenza vaccination. This receptor was taken from an adult who received the influenza vaccine. The CDR3 DNA is TGTGCCAGCAGACCAATAGGAGGAGTCTACGAGCAGTACTTC. Translation: CASRPIGGVYEQYF.